This note documents a single T cell receptor beta chain sequence. Its target is not known. The sample comes from a study of cytomegalovirus exposure and HLA in healthy donors. Turning to the study itself: Findings of an earlier analysis included about 120 million unique TCR beta sequences from 200 million or so T cells. Study outcomes and limitations: A few V segments could not be told apart, such as TRBV6-2 and TRBV6-3, and were left out.

PCR involved 60 Vbeta and 13 Jbeta primers. Profiled with immunoSEQ multiplex PCR; TCRdb holds only in-frame clones, not every one. Among about 200,000 clones listed, approximately 85% were seen once. Trimming at V came to 6 bases and at J to 7 bases, leaving 8 bases not matched to a gene. The CDR3 covers 15 residues. Per germline, CDR1 MNHEY and CDR2 SVGAGI. The chain recombines TRBV6-5 with TRBJ2-5; 13 bases are a match to TRBD2. The clonotype was recovered from a woman between 50 and 59 years old in good health and CMV-seropositive. The sequencing input was PBMCs. Written as DNA, the CDR3 is TGTGCCAGCAGGGGACTAGCGGGAAGCCACGGGACCCAGTACTTC. Its translation: CASRGLAGSHGTQYF.